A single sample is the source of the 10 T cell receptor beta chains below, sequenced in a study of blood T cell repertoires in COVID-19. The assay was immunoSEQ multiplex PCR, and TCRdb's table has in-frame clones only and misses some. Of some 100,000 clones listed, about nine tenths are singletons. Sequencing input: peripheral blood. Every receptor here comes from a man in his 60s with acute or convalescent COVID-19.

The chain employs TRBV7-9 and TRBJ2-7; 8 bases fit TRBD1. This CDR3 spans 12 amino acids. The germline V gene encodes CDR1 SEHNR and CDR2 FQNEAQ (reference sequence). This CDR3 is CASSSGTGQQDV. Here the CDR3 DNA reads TGTGCCAGCAGCTCGGGGACAGGCCAACAGGACGTC.

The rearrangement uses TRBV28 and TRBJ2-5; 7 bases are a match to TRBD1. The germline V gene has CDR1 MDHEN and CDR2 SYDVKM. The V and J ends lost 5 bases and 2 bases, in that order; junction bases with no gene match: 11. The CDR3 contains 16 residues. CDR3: CASSLLPGTVQETQYF. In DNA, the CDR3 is TGTGCCAGCAGTCTACTACCTGGGACAGTGCAAGAGACCCAGTACTTC.

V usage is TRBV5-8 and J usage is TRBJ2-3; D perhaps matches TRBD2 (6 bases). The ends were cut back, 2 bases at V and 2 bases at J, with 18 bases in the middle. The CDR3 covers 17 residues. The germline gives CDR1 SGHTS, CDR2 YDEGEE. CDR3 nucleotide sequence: TGTGCCAGCAGCTTCCCAATGGGGTTAGCGGCCACAGATACGCAGTATTTT. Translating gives CASSFPMGLAATDTQYF.

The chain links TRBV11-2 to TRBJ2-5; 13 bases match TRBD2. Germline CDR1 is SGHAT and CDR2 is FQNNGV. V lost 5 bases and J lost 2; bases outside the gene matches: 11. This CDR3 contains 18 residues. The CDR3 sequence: CASSPQGLAGVLQETQYF. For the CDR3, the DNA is TGTGCCAGCAGCCCTCAAGGACTAGCGGGAGTTCTACAAGAGACCCAGTACTTC.

The DNA for the CDR3 is TGTGCCAGCAGCCCCCCCGGGACTAGCGGTCACAATGAGCAGTTCTTC. This codes for CASSPPGTSGHNEQFF. This sequence joins TRBV5-4 and TRBJ2-1; TRBD2 matches at 11 bases. In germline, CDR1 is SGHNT, CDR2 YYREEE (reference sequence). The CDR3 length is 16 residues. Losses at the gene ends were 4 bases for V and 5 bases for J; bases not matched to a gene: 8.

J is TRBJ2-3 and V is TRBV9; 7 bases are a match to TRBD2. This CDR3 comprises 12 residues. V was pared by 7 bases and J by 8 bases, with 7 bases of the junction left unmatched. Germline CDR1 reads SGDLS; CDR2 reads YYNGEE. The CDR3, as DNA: TGTGCCAGCGGGAGGGACCCGGGTACGCAGTATTTT. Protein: CASGRDPGTQYF. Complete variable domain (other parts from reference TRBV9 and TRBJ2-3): DSGVTQTPKHLITATGQRVTLRCSPRSGDLSVYWYQQSLDQGLQFLIQYYNGEERAKGNILERFSAQQFPDLHSELNLSSLELGDSALYFCASGRDPGTQYFGPGTRLTVL.

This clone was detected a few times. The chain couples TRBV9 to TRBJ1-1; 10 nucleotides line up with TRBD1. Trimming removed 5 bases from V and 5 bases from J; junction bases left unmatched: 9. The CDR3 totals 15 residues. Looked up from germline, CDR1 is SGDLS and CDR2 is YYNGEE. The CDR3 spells CASSLTGQGWTEAFF. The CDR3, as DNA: TGTGCCAGCAGTTTGACGGGACAGGGGTGGACTGAAGCTTTCTTT.

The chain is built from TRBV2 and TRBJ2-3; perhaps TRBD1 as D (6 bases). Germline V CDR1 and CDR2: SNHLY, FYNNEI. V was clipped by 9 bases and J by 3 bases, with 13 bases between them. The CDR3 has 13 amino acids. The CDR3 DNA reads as TGTGCCAGGAGGGGGAAGTTGACAGATACGCAGTATTTT. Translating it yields CARRGKLTDTQYF.

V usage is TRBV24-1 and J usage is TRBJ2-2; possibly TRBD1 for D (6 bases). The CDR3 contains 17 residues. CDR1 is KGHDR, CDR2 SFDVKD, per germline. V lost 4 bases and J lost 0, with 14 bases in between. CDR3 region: CATSDSSPGANTGELFF. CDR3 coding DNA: TGTGCCACCAGTGACAGCTCCCCAGGGGCGAACACCGGGGAGCTGTTTTTT.

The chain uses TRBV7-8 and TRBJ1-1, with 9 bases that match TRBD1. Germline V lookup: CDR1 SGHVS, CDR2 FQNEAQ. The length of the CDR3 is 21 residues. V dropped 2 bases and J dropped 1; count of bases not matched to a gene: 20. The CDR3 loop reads CASSLWGGRGRQGVANTEAFF. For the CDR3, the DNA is TGTGCCAGCAGCTTATGGGGAGGTCGGGGAAGACAGGGGGTGGCGAACACTGAAGCTTTCTTT.